This T cell receptor beta chain was observed in a study of blood T cell repertoires in COVID-19. For the study at large: Sample material is recorded as cDNA or gDNA derived from T cells, B-cell-depleted T cells, or PBMCs.

Sequencing used immunoSEQ multiplex PCR; TCRdb keeps in-frame clones, though not all of them. The sample lists some 75,000 clones, 65% to 85% seen once, with roughly 13% in the top ten. J lost 6 bases, V lost 2 bases, and 9 bases had no gene match. CDR1 and CDR2 from the germline V gene are MRHNA and SNTAGT. This CDR3 region has 16 residues. Sequenced: peripheral blood. The rearrangement joins TRBV6-4 to TRBJ2-2, with TRBD2 matching 7 bases. This clonotype was obtained from a man over 45 with COVID-19, enrolled during active disease. Here the CDR3 DNA reads TGTGCCAGCAGTGACCTTGGCGGGAGAGTCGCCGGGGAGCTGTTTTTT. It translates to CASSDLGGRVAGELFF.